This TCR beta chain was identified in a study of cytomegalovirus exposure and HLA in healthy donors. The study, taken as a whole, reports: An Asian-associated ancestry cluster reportedly showed fewer N-insertions than the roughly 700-donor mean in a later analysis.

With 6 bases clipped from V and 4 bases from J, the junction kept 8 bases outside the gene matches. The CDR3 contains 15 residues. Germline V gene data show CDR1 as SGHTA and CDR2 as FQGNSA. Primers: 60 Vbeta forward and 13 Jbeta reverse. Clones were read by immunoSEQ multiplex PCR, and TCRdb kept only the in-frame ones, dropping some. The table shows roughly 130,000 clones, with 65% to 75% occurring only once. As concerns this clone: No antigen is known for it.

Material for sequencing was PBMCs. The V gene is TRBV7-2, the J gene TRBJ2-2, with 7 positions matching TRBD1. The receptor was isolated from a woman aged 45-65 years in good health and CMV-seropositive. The CDR3 region is CASRYRDSATGELFF. DNA of the CDR3: TGTGCCAGCAGATACCGGGACAGTGCCACCGGGGAGCTGTTTTTT.